This T cell receptor beta chain was identified in a study of blood T cells in healthy people across ages. Findings and caveats of the study: Naive CD4+ cells and diversity were both higher in long-lived donors than in aged donors.

CDR1 MNHEY and CDR2 SMNVEV come from the germline V gene (reference sequence). The CDR3 length is 15 residues. This clonotype was counted a few times. Its antigen is not known. Donors were healthy Caucasian individuals from Russia aged about 6 to 100. The second PCR ran 7 to 11 cycles with a sample-barcoded 5' primer and J-beta primers. TCRdb re-analysed the 5' RACE reads in MiXCR, keeping a single row per CDR3 protein. The sample lists about 1,500,000 distinct CDR3 sequences; 40% to 50% were seen once. The sequence was obtained from a woman younger than 30 in good health. The chain combines TRBV27 with TRBJ2-5, with TRBD2 identical over 9 bases. The DNA end favors TRBJ2-7, so the J call may be wrong. The sample was blood. The DNA of the CDR3 is TGTGCCAGCAGTCCCGGGACTAGCCCAGTCGACGAGCAGTACTTC. Its protein is CASSPGTSPVDEQYF.